The T cell receptor beta chain under discussion was sequenced for a study of Tregs in tolerant kidney transplant recipients. V lost 2 bases and J lost 1, with 12 bases in between. Germline lookup yields CDR1 SGHRS and CDR2 YFSETQ. The CDR3 is 15 residues long. About this clone: Antigen: not known.

This table comes from immunoSEQ multiplex PCR, and its TCRdb copy is limited to in-frame clones, with some not included. The table includes roughly 250,000 clones, about 80% detected once. Broader study findings: Biological reproducibility was not directly addressed, but technical replication error appeared minimal.

Thawed PBMCs were FACS-sorted into unstimulated CD4+CD25+CD127- regulatory T cells, CD4+CD25- non-regulatory cells, CD4 and CD8 cells. This clonotype was obtained from a human donor in good health. The chain carries TRBV5-1 and TRBJ1-1; no reliable D call. Sequencing was carried out using CD4+ T cells from blood. The CDR3 spells CASSFLLTANTEAFF. In DNA, the CDR3 is TGCGCCAGCAGCTTTCTACTCACAGCGAACACTGAAGCTTTCTTT.